These 12 T cell receptor beta chains were sequenced from one sample in a study of shared clonotypes between healthy human individuals. The method was immunoSEQ multiplex PCR; TCRdb's version includes in-frame clones alone and lacks a portion of them. The table shows approximately 940,000 clones, with about 80% occurring only once. The sequenced material came from memory CD4+ T cells sorted from blood. Subset in this sample: CD45RA-negative fraction. The receptors here all came from a man aged 18 to 29 in good health.

The chain links TRBV6-1 to TRBJ1-1; 8 bases are shared with TRBD1. The CDR3 runs to 13 residues. From germline, CDR1 is MNHNS and CDR2 SASEGT. Germline trimming cut 8 bases from V and 5 bases from J; bases unmatched to any gene: 7. The CDR3 loop is CASCRGLTTEAFF. The CDR3 DNA reads TGTGCCAGCTGCAGGGGGCTCACTACTGAAGCTTTCTTT.

This clone is a singleton in its sample. J is TRBJ2-7 and V is TRBV7-2, with 13 bases that match TRBD2. Germline CDR1 and CDR2: SGHTA and FQGNSA. The CDR3 sequence is 16 residues long. V shed 1 base, J shed 4 bases, and the junction held 4 bases outside the gene matches. CDR3 sequence reads: CASSLEGTSGTYEQYF. The CDR3 region has the DNA TGTGCCAGCAGCTTAGAAGGGACTAGCGGGACTTACGAGCAGTACTTC.

The genes are TRBV30 and TRBJ1-1; D remains ambiguous. Germline V gene data show CDR1 as GTSNPN and CDR2 as SVGIG (reference sequence). V was pared by 3 bases and J by 2 bases, with 7 bases between. CDR3 length: 12 residues. The CDR3 protein is CAWRGDNTEAFF. Here the CDR3 DNA reads TGTGCCTGGAGAGGAGACAACACTGAAGCTTTCTTT.

This rearrangement joins TRBV11-3 to TRBJ1-1, with D maybe TRBD1 (5 bases). Trimming stripped 5 bases from V and 5 bases from J, with 15 bases between. CDR1 is SGHNT, CDR2 YENEEA, per germline. This CDR3 spans 14 amino acids. Written as DNA, the CDR3 is TGTGCCAGCAGCCGGTGGGGGGAAAGGACTGAAGCTTTCTTT. Translation gives CASSRWGERTEAFF.

This clone turned up a few times. This rearrangement joins TRBV9 to TRBJ2-7; possibly TRBD2 for D (5 bases). In germline, CDR1 is SGDLS, CDR2 YYNGEE. V lost 4 bases to trimming and J lost 5 bases, with 13 bases between them. The CDR3 covers 13 residues. In DNA form, the CDR3 reads TGTGCCAGCAGCCCCAGAGGGTCAGACGAGCAGTACTTC. As protein: CASSPRGSDEQYF.

The chain has TRBV28 and TRBJ1-5, with no clear D. Germline lookup yields CDR1 MDHEN and CDR2 SYDVKM. CDR3 length: 14 amino acids. The ends were cut back, 4 bases at V and 4 bases at J, with 11 bases in the middle. This CDR3 is CASSSPHGNQPQHF. CDR3 coding DNA: TGTGCCAGCAGTTCCCCCCACGGTAATCAGCCCCAGCATTTT.

The V call is TRBV7-9, the J call TRBJ1-2, with 8 nucleotides matching TRBD1. The CDR3 is 14 residues long. The germline V gene has CDR1 SEHNR and CDR2 FQNEAQ (reference sequence). With V trimmed by 4 bases and J by 3 bases, 4 bases remained unmatched. CDR3 in amino acids: CASSSQQGDYGYTF. CDR3 in DNA: TGTGCCAGCAGCTCCCAACAGGGGGACTATGGCTACACCTTC.

This chain uses TRBV30 with TRBJ1-5; D not certain. The CDR3 contains 11 residues. CDR1 GTSNPN and CDR2 SVGIG come from the germline V gene (reference sequence). V was clipped by 6 bases and J by 12 bases, with 15 bases between them. CDR3 amino acids: CACSRGMHQHF. For the CDR3, the DNA is TGTGCCTGCTCCCGCGGGATGCACCAGCATTTT.

The V call is TRBV5-6, the J call TRBJ2-5; 7 nucleotides align to TRBD1. The CDR3 spans 15 residues. J gave up 3 bases and V 4 bases, and 9 bases lay outside the gene matches. CDR1 and CDR2 from the germline V gene are SGHDT and YYEEEE. This CDR3 reads CASSPRQGREETQYF. The CDR3 DNA reads as TGTGCCAGCAGCCCGAGACAGGGTCGGGAAGAGACCCAGTACTTC.

The chain employs TRBV28 and TRBJ1-4; possibly TRBD1 for D (6 bases). V lost 7 bases, J lost 8 bases, and 20 bases lay in between. Germline CDR1 reads MDHEN; CDR2 reads SYDVKM. The CDR3 sequence is 15 residues long. CDR3 residues: CASTEGARGGEKLFF. The DNA of the CDR3 is TGTGCCAGCACCGAAGGGGCCAGGGGAGGGGAAAAACTGTTTTTT. Full variable domain (rest looked up from reference TRBV28 and TRBJ1-4): DVKVTQSSRYLVKRTGEKVFLECVQDMDHENMFWYRQDPGLGLRLIYFSYDVKMKEKGDIPEGYSVSREKKERFSLILESASTNQTSMYLCASTEGARGGEKLFFGSGTQLSVL.

The rearrangement joins TRBV5-1 to TRBJ2-5; possible D gene TRBD2, 5 bases. With 3 bases removed from V and 2 bases from J, the gap between germline ends came to 14 bases. This CDR3 has 15 amino acids. Germline V gene lookup returns CDR1 SGHRS and CDR2 YFSETQ. The CDR3 bases are TGCGCCAGCAGCTGGGGTCGGGATCCTCAAGAGACCCAGTACTTC. Amino acids: CASSWGRDPQETQYF.

The chain has TRBV2 and TRBJ2-1; 9 bases line up with TRBD2. The germline gives CDR1 SNHLY, CDR2 FYNNEI. The junction had 12 bases not matched to a gene; V was cut back by 0 bases and J by 9 bases. CDR3 length: 17 residues. The CDR3 DNA follows: TGTGCCAGCAGTGAAGCCCATTGGGCGGGAGGGCAAAGTGAGCAGTTCTTC. Its protein product is CASSEAHWAGGQSEQFF.